This TCR beta chain was captured in a study of T cell responses to AZD1222 COVID-19 vaccine. Study as a whole: It was second doses at about 4 or about 12 weeks that were pooled. The study, taken as a whole, reports: Only after the peak T cell response were repertoires sampled. Only a handful of AZD1222 recipients were seropositive at baseline. Clonal diversity was possibly underestimated, and white British individuals and females predominated among donors.

The CDR3 covers 15 residues. CDR1 is LGHDT and CDR2 is YNNKEL in the germline V gene (reference sequence). Trimming took 1 base from V and 5 from J, leaving 14 bases between them. A word on this clone: Its antigen is currently unknown.

Generated by immunoSEQ multiplex PCR, the TCRdb table keeps only in-frame clones and is missing some. The table shows about 150,000 clones, with 88% occurring only once. Sample: peripheral blood, taken on day 0 of AZD1222 vaccination. The origin of this receptor is an adult in good health. V usage is TRBV3-1 (or the pseudogene TRBV3-2) and J usage is TRBJ2-5; D is possibly TRBD1 (6 bases). CDR3 amino acids: CASSQVRTAGETQYF. The CDR3 DNA sequence: TGTGCCAGCAGCCAAGTTCGGACAGCCGGCGAGACCCAGTACTTC.